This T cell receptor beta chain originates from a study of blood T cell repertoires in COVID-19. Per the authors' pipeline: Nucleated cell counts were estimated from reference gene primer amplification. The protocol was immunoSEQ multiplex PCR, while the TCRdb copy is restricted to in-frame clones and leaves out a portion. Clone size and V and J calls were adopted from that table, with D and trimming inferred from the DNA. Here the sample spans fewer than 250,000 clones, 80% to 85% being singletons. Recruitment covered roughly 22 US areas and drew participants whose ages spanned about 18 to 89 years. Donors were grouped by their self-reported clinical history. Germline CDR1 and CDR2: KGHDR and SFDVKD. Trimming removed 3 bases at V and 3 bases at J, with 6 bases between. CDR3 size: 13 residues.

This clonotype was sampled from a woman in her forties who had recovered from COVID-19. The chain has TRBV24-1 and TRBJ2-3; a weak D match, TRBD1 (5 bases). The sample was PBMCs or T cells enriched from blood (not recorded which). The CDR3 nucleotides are TGTGCCACCAGTGATGGGGCAACAGATACGCAGTATTTT. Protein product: CATSDGATDTQYF.